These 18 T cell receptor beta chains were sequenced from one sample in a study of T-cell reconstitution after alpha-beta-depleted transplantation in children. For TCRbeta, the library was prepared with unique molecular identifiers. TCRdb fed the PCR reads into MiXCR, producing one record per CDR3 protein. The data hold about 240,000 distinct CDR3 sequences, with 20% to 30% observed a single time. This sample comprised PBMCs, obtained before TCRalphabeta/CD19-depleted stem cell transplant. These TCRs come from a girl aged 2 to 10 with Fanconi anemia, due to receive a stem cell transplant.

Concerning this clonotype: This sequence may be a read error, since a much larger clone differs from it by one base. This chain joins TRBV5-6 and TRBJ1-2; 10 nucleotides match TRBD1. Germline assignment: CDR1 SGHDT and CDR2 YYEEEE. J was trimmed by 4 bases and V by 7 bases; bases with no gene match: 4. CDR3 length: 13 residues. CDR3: CASGRDRGYGYTF. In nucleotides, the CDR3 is TGTGCCAGCGGACGGGACAGGGGCTATGGCTACACCTTC.

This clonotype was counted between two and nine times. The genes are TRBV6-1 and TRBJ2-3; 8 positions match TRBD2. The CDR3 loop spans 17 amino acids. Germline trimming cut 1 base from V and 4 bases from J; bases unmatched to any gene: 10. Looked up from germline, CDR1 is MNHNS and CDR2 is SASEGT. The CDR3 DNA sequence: TGTGCCAGCAGTGAAGGTGCGGGACTAGTAGTATCAGATACGCAGTATTTT. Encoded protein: CASSEGAGLVVSDTQYF.

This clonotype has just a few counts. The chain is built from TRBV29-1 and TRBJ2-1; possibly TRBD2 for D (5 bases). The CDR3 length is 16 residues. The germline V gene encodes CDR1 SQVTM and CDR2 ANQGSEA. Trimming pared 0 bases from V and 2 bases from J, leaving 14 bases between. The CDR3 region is CSVEDPARVTYNEQFF. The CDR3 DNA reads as TGCAGCGTTGAAGATCCGGCGCGGGTGACCTACAATGAGCAGTTCTTC.

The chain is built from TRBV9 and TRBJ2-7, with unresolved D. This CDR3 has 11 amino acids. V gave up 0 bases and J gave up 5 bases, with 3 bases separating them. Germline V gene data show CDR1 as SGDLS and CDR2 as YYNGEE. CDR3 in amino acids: CASSVEDEQYF. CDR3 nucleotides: TGTGCCAGCAGCGTAGAGGACGAGCAGTACTTC.

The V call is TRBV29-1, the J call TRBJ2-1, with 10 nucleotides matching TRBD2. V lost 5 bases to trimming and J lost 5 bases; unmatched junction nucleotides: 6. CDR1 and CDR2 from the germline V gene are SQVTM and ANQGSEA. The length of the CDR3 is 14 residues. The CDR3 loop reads CSVRLAGVHNEQFF. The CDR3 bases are TGCAGCGTTAGGCTAGCGGGAGTGCACAATGAGCAGTTCTTC.

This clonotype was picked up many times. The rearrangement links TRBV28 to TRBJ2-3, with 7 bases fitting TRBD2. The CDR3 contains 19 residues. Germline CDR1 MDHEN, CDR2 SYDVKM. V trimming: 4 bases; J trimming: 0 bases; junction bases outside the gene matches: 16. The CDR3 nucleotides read TGTGCCAGCAGTTCGTCACTAGCGACCAATTTCCCTAGCACAGATACGCAGTATTTT. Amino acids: CASSSSLATNFPSTDTQYF. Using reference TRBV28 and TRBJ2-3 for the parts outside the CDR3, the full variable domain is DVKVTQSSRYLVKRTGEKVFLECVQDMDHENMFWYRQDPGLGLRLIYFSYDVKMKEKGDIPEGYSVSREKKERFSLILESASTNQTSMYLCASSSSLATNFPSTDTQYFGPGTRLTVL.

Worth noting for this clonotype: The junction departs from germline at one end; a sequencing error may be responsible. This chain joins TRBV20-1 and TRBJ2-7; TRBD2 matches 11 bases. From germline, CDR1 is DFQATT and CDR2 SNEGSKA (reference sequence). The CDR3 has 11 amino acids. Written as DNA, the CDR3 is TGCAGTGCAGAGTCTAGCGGGGGGAGCCTCTTC. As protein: CSAESSGGSLF.

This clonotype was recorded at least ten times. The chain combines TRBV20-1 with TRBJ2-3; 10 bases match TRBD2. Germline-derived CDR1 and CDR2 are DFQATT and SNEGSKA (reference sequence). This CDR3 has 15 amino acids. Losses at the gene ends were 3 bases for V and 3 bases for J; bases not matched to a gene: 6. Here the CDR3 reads CSASGRAGGTDTQYF. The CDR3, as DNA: TGCAGTGCTAGTGGTCGAGCGGGGGGGACAGATACGCAGTATTTT.

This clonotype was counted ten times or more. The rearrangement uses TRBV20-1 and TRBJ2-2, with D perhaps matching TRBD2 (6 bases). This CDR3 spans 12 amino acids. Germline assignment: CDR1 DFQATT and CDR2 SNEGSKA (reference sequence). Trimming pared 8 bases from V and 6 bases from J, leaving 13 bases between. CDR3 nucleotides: TGCAGTTCCGGACTACTTGCCGGGGAGCTGTTTTTT. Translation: CSSGLLAGELFF.

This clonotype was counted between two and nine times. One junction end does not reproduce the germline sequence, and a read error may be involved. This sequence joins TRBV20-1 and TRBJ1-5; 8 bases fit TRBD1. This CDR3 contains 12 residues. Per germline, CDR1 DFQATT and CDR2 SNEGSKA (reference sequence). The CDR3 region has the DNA TGCAGTGCTGGAGACAGGGGCCAGCCCCAGCATTTT. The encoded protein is CSAGDRGQPQHF.

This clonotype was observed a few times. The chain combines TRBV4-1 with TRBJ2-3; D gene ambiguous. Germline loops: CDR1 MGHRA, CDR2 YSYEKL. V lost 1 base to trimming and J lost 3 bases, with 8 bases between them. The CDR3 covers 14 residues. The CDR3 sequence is CASSQGATTDTQYF. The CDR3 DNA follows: TGCGCCAGCAGCCAAGGGGCCACTACAGATACGCAGTATTTT.

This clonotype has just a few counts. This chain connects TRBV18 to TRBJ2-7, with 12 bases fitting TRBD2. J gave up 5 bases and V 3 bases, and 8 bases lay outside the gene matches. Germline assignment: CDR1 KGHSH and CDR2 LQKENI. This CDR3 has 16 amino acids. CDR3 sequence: CASSPLRLAGVHEQYF. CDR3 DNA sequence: TGTGCCAGCTCACCGTTGAGACTAGCGGGAGTCCACGAGCAGTACTTC.

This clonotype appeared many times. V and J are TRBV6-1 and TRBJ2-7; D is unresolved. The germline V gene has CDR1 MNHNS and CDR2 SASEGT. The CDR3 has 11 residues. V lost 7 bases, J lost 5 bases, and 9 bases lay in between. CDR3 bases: TGTGCCAGCACCTTCCTCCACGAGCAGTACTTC. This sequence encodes CASTFLHEQYF.

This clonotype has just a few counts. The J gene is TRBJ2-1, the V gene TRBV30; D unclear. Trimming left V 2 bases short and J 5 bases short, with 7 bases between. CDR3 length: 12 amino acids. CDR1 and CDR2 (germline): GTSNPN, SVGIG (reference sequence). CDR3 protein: CAWSPSNNEQFF. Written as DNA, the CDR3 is TGTGCCTGGAGTCCTTCCAACAATGAGCAGTTCTTC.

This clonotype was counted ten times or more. The CDR3 is CASSEVGSGGGISYNEQFF. The CDR3 DNA follows: TGTGCCAGCAGTGAGGTCGGTAGCGGGGGGGGCATATCCTACAATGAGCAGTTCTTC. The chain has TRBV6-1 and TRBJ2-1; 11 nucleotides match TRBD2. The length of the CDR3 is 19 residues. Germline V gene data show CDR1 as MNHNS and CDR2 as SASEGT. Trimming cost V 3 bases and J 1 base; bases outside gene matches: 11.

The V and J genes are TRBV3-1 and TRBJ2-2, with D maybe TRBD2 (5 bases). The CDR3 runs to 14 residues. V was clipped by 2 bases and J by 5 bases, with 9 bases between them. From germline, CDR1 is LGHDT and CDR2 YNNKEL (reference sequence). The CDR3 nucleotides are TGTGCCAGCAGCCAACTAAGAGGGACCGGGGAGCTGTTTTTT. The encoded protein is CASSQLRGTGELFF.

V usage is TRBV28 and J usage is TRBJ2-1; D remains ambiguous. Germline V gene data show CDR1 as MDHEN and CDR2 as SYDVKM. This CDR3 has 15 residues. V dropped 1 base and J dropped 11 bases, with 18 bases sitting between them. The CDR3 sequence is CASSLSGFLVTKQFF. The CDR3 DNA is TGTGCCAGCAGTTTATCCGGATTCCTGGTTACAAAGCAGTTCTTC. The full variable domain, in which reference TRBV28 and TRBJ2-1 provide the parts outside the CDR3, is DVKVTQSSRYLVKRTGEKVFLECVQDMDHENMFWYRQDPGLGLRLIYFSYDVKMKEKGDIPEGYSVSREKKERFSLILESASTNQTSMYLCASSLSGFLVTKQFFGPGTRLTVL.

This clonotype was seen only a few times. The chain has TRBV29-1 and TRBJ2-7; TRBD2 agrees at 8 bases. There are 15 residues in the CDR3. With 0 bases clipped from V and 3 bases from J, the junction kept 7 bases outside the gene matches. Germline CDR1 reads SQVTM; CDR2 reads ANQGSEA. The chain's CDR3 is CSVEDAGGADYEQYF. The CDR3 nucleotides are TGCAGCGTTGAAGATGCCGGGGGGGCCGACTACGAGCAGTACTTC.